A selection of T cell receptor beta chains follows, all from one sample in a study of beta chain features in type 1 diabetes. Only in-frame clones appear in the TCRdb table, and some are missing; sequencing was by immunoSEQ multiplex PCR. Among roughly 730,000 clones, around 15% were seen once, and the ten largest hold approximately 0.022%. Material for sequencing was naive CD4+ T cells from blood. The receptor source for this set is a man aged 18-30 years with type 1 diabetes. The CDR3 runs from the conserved cysteine through the conserved F or W. Each record gives: CDR3 protein, CDR3 DNA, V gene, D gene, clone size, J gene. D genes are given only for firm matches. The size of a clone is reported for some rows only, either as once, few or many, or as a class for expanded clones.

CDR3aa: CASSLVVGQTDTEAFF; CDR3nt: TGTGCCAGCAGCTTAGTTGTTGGGCAGACCGACACTGAAGCTTTCTTT; v_gene: TRBV7-9; d_gene: NA; abundance: NA; j_gene: TRBJ1-1
CDR3aa: CASSSLPRGSGEQYF; CDR3nt: TGTGCCAGCAGCTCCCTTCCTCGAGGGTCGGGGGAGCAGTACTTC; v_gene: TRBV7-8; d_gene: NA; abundance: few; j_gene: TRBJ2-7
CDR3aa: CASSFGQVLNTQYF; CDR3nt: TGTGCCAGCAGCTTTGGACAGGTACTCAATACGCAGTATTTT; v_gene: TRBV5-4; d_gene: TRBD1; abundance: few; j_gene: TRBJ2-3
CDR3aa: CAWSVGGHTIYF; CDR3nt: TGTGCCTGGAGTGTAGGGGGTCACACCATATATTTT; v_gene: TRBV30; d_gene: NA; abundance: few; j_gene: TRBJ1-3
CDR3aa: CASSVDRFLSAQYF; CDR3nt: TGTGCCAGCAGTGTGGACAGGTTCCTTTCGGCCCAGTACTTC; v_gene: TRBV6-5; d_gene: TRBD1; abundance: NA; j_gene: TRBJ2-5
CDR3aa: CASSGVEYTEAFF; CDR3nt: TGTGCCAGCAGCGGGGTCGAGTACACTGAAGCTTTCTTT; v_gene: TRBV9; d_gene: NA; abundance: few; j_gene: TRBJ1-1
CDR3aa: CASSVEGSLAKNIQYF; CDR3nt: TGTGCCAGCAGTGTTGAGGGTTCTCTAGCCAAAAACATTCAGTACTTC; v_gene: TRBV2; d_gene: NA; abundance: few; j_gene: TRBJ2-4
CDR3aa: CAWSVAPEAYEQYF; CDR3nt: TGTGCCTGGAGTGTAGCCCCAGAGGCCTACGAGCAGTACTTC; v_gene: TRBV30; d_gene: NA; abundance: few; j_gene: TRBJ2-7
CDR3aa: CASSLQGAGELFF; CDR3nt: TGTGCCAGTAGTTTGCAGGGGGCCGGGGAGCTGTTTTTT; v_gene: TRBV19; d_gene: TRBD1; abundance: NA; j_gene: TRBJ2-2
CDR3aa: CASSVGGAGSYNEQFF; CDR3nt: TGTGCCAGCAGCGTAGGTGGGGCGGGCTCCTACAATGAGCAGTTCTTC; v_gene: TRBV9; d_gene: NA; abundance: few; j_gene: TRBJ2-1
CDR3aa: CASSELTLYSNQPQHF; CDR3nt: TGTGCCAGCAGTGAATTGACACTTTATAGCAATCAGCCCCAGCATTTT; v_gene: TRBV2; d_gene: NA; abundance: NA; j_gene: TRBJ1-5
CDR3aa: CASSLGQGSDTQYF; CDR3nt: TGCGCCAGCAGCTTGGGACAGGGGTCGGATACGCAGTATTTT; v_gene: TRBV5-1; d_gene: TRBD1; abundance: NA; j_gene: TRBJ2-3
CDR3aa: CASSFLAVGETQYF; CDR3nt: TGTGCCAGCAGCTTCCTAGCGGTGGGAGAGACCCAGTACTTC; v_gene: TRBV5-4; d_gene: TRBD2; abundance: few; j_gene: TRBJ2-5
CDR3aa: CASSYGENTGELFF; CDR3nt: TGTGCCAGCAGTTACGGAGAGAACACCGGGGAGCTGTTTTTT; v_gene: TRBV6-5; d_gene: NA; abundance: few; j_gene: TRBJ2-2
CDR3aa: CAWSVKGVYEQYF; CDR3nt: TGTGCCTGGAGTGTAAAAGGGGTCTACGAGCAGTACTTC; v_gene: TRBV30; d_gene: NA; abundance: NA; j_gene: TRBJ2-7
CDR3aa: CASRRGNTEAFF; CDR3nt: TGTGCCAGCCGGAGGGGGAACACTGAAGCTTTCTTT; v_gene: TRBV7-9; d_gene: NA; abundance: NA; j_gene: TRBJ1-1
CDR3aa: CASSPRGPSGEKLFF; CDR3nt: TGTGCCAGCAGCCCACGCGGCCCGAGCGGTGAAAAACTGTTTTTT; v_gene: TRBV7-9; d_gene: NA; abundance: few; j_gene: TRBJ1-4
CDR3aa: CAWTRQGNTEAFF; CDR3nt: TGTGCCTGGACGAGGCAGGGGAACACTGAAGCTTTCTTT; v_gene: TRBV30; d_gene: NA; abundance: NA; j_gene: TRBJ1-1
CDR3aa: CASSPRPGQVGDEQFF; CDR3nt: TGTGCCAGCAGCCCGAGGCCGGGACAGGTTGGAGATGAGCAGTTCTTC; v_gene: TRBV7-9; d_gene: TRBD1; abundance: few; j_gene: TRBJ2-1
CDR3aa: CASSHPSGGWYEQYF; CDR3nt: TGTGCCAGCAGTCACCCGTCTGGAGGGTGGTACGAGCAGTACTTC; v_gene: TRBV7-2; d_gene: NA; abundance: few; j_gene: TRBJ2-7
CDR3aa: CASSHERGARNEQFF; CDR3nt: TGTGCCAGCAGCCACGAGCGGGGGGCGCGGAATGAGCAGTTCTTC; v_gene: TRBV11-2; d_gene: TRBD2; abundance: NA; j_gene: TRBJ2-1
CDR3aa: CSVVRAADTQYF; CDR3nt: TGCAGCGTTGTTCGCGCGGCAGATACGCAGTATTTT; v_gene: TRBV29-1; d_gene: NA; abundance: NA; j_gene: TRBJ2-3
CDR3aa: CASSPTVGHSTPNEQFF; CDR3nt: TGTGCCAGCTCACCAACCGTTGGACACTCTACACCCAATGAGCAGTTCTTC; v_gene: TRBV18; d_gene: NA; abundance: NA; j_gene: TRBJ2-1
CDR3aa: CAWSVPPGWSSEQYF; CDR3nt: TGTGCCTGGAGTGTACCGCCAGGGTGGTCGAGCGAGCAGTACTTC; v_gene: TRBV30; d_gene: NA; abundance: NA; j_gene: TRBJ2-7
CDR3aa: CASSRRATNEKLFF; CDR3nt: TGTGCCAGCAGCCGACGGGCAACTAATGAAAAACTGTTTTTT; v_gene: TRBV7-9; d_gene: NA; abundance: NA; j_gene: TRBJ1-4
CDR3aa: CASSPPSGRNTEAFF; CDR3nt: TGTGCCAGCTCACCACCTTCCGGGAGGAACACTGAAGCTTTCTTT; v_gene: TRBV18; d_gene: NA; abundance: few; j_gene: TRBJ1-1
CDR3aa: CASSSTGGYEQYF; CDR3nt: TGTGCCAGCAGTTCAACAGGGGGGTACGAGCAGTACTTC; v_gene: TRBV27; d_gene: TRBD1; abundance: few; j_gene: TRBJ2-7
CDR3aa: CASSPEALMESPLHF; CDR3nt: TGTGCCAGCAGCCCGGAGGCGTTAATGGAGTCACCCCTCCACTTT; v_gene: TRBV7-2; d_gene: NA; abundance: NA; j_gene: TRBJ1-6
CDR3aa: CASSVGPGGNTEAFF; CDR3nt: TGTGCCAGCAGCGTAGGTCCAGGGGGCAACACTGAAGCTTTCTTT; v_gene: TRBV9; d_gene: TRBD1; abundance: NA; j_gene: TRBJ1-1
CDR3aa: CAWSVTGSNSPLHF; CDR3nt: TGTGCCTGGAGTGTTACAGGTTCGAATTCACCCCTCCACTTT; v_gene: TRBV30; d_gene: NA; abundance: few; j_gene: TRBJ1-6
CDR3aa: CAISGTSGGTDTQYF; CDR3nt: TGTGCCATCAGCGGGACTAGCGGGGGTACAGATACGCAGTATTTT; v_gene: TRBV10-3; d_gene: TRBD2; abundance: few; j_gene: TRBJ2-3
CDR3aa: CASSRRVSQGASGYTF; CDR3nt: TGTGCCAGCAGCCGACGAGTATCACAGGGGGCGTCGGGCTACACCTTC; v_gene: TRBV9; d_gene: TRBD1; abundance: few; j_gene: TRBJ1-2
CDR3aa: CAWSPGSPSYNSPLHF; CDR3nt: TGTGCCTGGAGCCCAGGTTCCCCCTCCTATAATTCACCCCTCCACTTT; v_gene: TRBV30; d_gene: NA; abundance: NA; j_gene: TRBJ1-6
CDR3aa: CASRGLAVQETQYF; CDR3nt: TGTGCCAGCAGGGGACTAGCGGTCCAAGAGACCCAGTACTTC; v_gene: TRBV6-5; d_gene: TRBD2; abundance: once; j_gene: TRBJ2-5
CDR3aa: CASRQSTDTQYF; CDR3nt: TGTGCCAGCAGACAGTCCACAGATACGCAGTATTTT; v_gene: TRBV2; d_gene: NA; abundance: few; j_gene: TRBJ2-3
CDR3aa: CALSGNSGNTIYF; CDR3nt: TGTGCCTTATCGGGCAACTCTGGAAACACCATATATTTT; v_gene: TRBV30; d_gene: NA; abundance: NA; j_gene: TRBJ1-3
CDR3aa: CATGQTYEQYF; CDR3nt: TGTGCCACCGGACAGACCTACGAGCAGTACTTC; v_gene: TRBV2; d_gene: NA; abundance: NA; j_gene: TRBJ2-7
CDR3aa: CACRSSASTEAFF; CDR3nt: TGTGCCTGTAGATCGTCAGCGAGCACTGAAGCTTTCTTT; v_gene: TRBV30; d_gene: NA; abundance: NA; j_gene: TRBJ1-1
CDR3aa: CATNRRGGYQSNQPQHF; CDR3nt: TGTGCCACCAACCGTCGGGGAGGGTACCAAAGCAATCAGCCCCAGCATTTT; v_gene: TRBV19; d_gene: NA; abundance: NA; j_gene: TRBJ1-5
CDR3aa: CASSLGRLPANYGYTF; CDR3nt: TGTGCCAGCAGCTTAGGACGGCTGCCAGCTAACTATGGCTACACCTTC; v_gene: TRBV13; d_gene: NA; abundance: few; j_gene: TRBJ1-2
CDR3aa: CASSLGAGNEKLFF; CDR3nt: TGTGCCAGCAGTTTAGGGGCAGGGAATGAAAAACTGTTTTTT; v_gene: TRBV27; d_gene: NA; abundance: few; j_gene: TRBJ1-4
CDR3aa: CASRPGVNTEAFF; CDR3nt: TGTGCCAGCAGACCTGGAGTGAACACTGAAGCTTTCTTT; v_gene: TRBV28; d_gene: NA; abundance: NA; j_gene: TRBJ1-1
CDR3aa: CASSEGGYGYTF; CDR3nt: TGTGCCAGCAGTGAAGGGGGATATGGCTACACCTTC; v_gene: TRBV2; d_gene: NA; abundance: few; j_gene: TRBJ1-2
CDR3aa: CAWKQGYNSPLHF; CDR3nt: TGTGCCTGGAAACAGGGCTATAATTCACCCCTCCACTTT; v_gene: TRBV30; d_gene: NA; abundance: few; j_gene: TRBJ1-6
CDR3aa: CAISESSTGRDGYTF; CDR3nt: TGTGCCATCAGTGAGTCGTCTACCGGTCGGGACGGCTACACCTTC; v_gene: TRBV10-3; d_gene: NA; abundance: NA; j_gene: TRBJ1-2
CDR3aa: CAWSKGHTSEAFF; CDR3nt: TGTGCCTGGAGTAAGGGACACACATCTGAAGCTTTCTTT; v_gene: TRBV30; d_gene: NA; abundance: few; j_gene: TRBJ1-1
CDR3aa: CASSQAAAEQYF; CDR3nt: TGCGCCAGCAGCCAAGCGGCAGCCGAGCAGTACTTC; v_gene: TRBV4-1; d_gene: NA; abundance: few; j_gene: TRBJ2-7
CDR3aa: CAWRGKGATNEKLFF; CDR3nt: TGTGCCTGGAGGGGAAAGGGGGCAACTAATGAAAAACTGTTTTTT; v_gene: TRBV30; d_gene: NA; abundance: NA; j_gene: TRBJ1-4
CDR3aa: CASSAWTGEGYTF; CDR3nt: TGTGCCAGCAGTGCCTGGACAGGAGAAGGCTACACCTTC; v_gene: TRBV27; d_gene: TRBD1; abundance: few; j_gene: TRBJ1-2
CDR3aa: CASSLDRAGTEAFF; CDR3nt: TGTGCCAGCAGCTTAGATCGGGCGGGGACTGAAGCTTTCTTT; v_gene: TRBV11-2; d_gene: NA; abundance: NA; j_gene: TRBJ1-1
CDR3aa: CASSLGLDTGELFF; CDR3nt: TGCGCCAGCAGCTTGGGACTAGACACCGGGGAGCTGTTTTTT; v_gene: TRBV5-1; d_gene: NA; abundance: NA; j_gene: TRBJ2-2
CDR3aa: CAISQELQETQYF; CDR3nt: TGTGCCATCAGTCAGGAACTACAAGAGACCCAGTACTTC; v_gene: TRBV10-3; d_gene: NA; abundance: NA; j_gene: TRBJ2-5
CDR3aa: CAWSAPSDSYEKLFF; CDR3nt: TGTGCCTGGAGTGCCCCCTCCGACAGTTATGAAAAACTGTTTTTT; v_gene: TRBV30; d_gene: NA; abundance: NA; j_gene: TRBJ1-4
CDR3aa: CASSFSGSTYEQYF; CDR3nt: TGTGCCAGCAGCTTTAGTGGCAGCACCTACGAGCAGTACTTC; v_gene: TRBV7-8; d_gene: NA; abundance: NA; j_gene: TRBJ2-7
CDR3aa: CAWSPRSGQGQETQYF; CDR3nt: TGTGCCTGGAGTCCACGGTCCGGACAGGGACAAGAGACCCAGTACTTC; v_gene: TRBV30; d_gene: TRBD1; abundance: NA; j_gene: TRBJ2-5
CDR3aa: CASSYRGLNTEAFF; CDR3nt: TGTGCCAGTAGTTACAGGGGACTGAACACTGAAGCTTTCTTT; v_gene: TRBV19; d_gene: TRBD1; abundance: NA; j_gene: TRBJ1-1
CDR3aa: CASREPQGSNQPQHF; CDR3nt: TGTGCCAGCAGGGAGCCTCAAGGGAGCAATCAGCCCCAGCATTTT; v_gene: TRBV6-1; d_gene: NA; abundance: NA; j_gene: TRBJ1-5
CDR3aa: CASSGGTGTYNEQFF; CDR3nt: TGTGCCAGCAGTGGCGGGACAGGGACCTACAATGAGCAGTTCTTC; v_gene: TRBV2; d_gene: TRBD1; abundance: few; j_gene: TRBJ2-1
CDR3aa: CAWSAGFWEYF; CDR3nt: TGTGCCTGGAGTGCAGGGTTCTGGGAGTACTTC; v_gene: TRBV30; d_gene: NA; abundance: NA; j_gene: TRBJ2-4
CDR3aa: CASSLDSYGYTF; CDR3nt: TGTGCCAGCAGCTTAGACAGCTATGGCTACACCTTC; v_gene: TRBV7-9; d_gene: NA; abundance: NA; j_gene: TRBJ1-2